The 29 T cell receptor beta chains below were found in one sample sequenced in a study of cytomegalovirus exposure and HLA in healthy donors. A multiplex PCR was run with 60 Vbeta primers and 13 Jbeta primers. Using immunoSEQ multiplex PCR, the repertoire was profiled, and TCRdb retains in-frame clones only, with some absent. Here the sample spans some 190,000 clones, more than 75% being singletons. Sequenced sample: PBMCs. The receptor set was obtained from a woman in her fifties or sixties in good health and CMV-seronegative.

The chain carries TRBV11-2 and TRBJ2-2, with D possibly matching TRBD2 (5 bases). The CDR3 has 15 residues. The V end was cut by 6 bases, the J end by 3 bases, with 14 bases between. Germline V gene sequence: CDR1 SGHAT, CDR2 FQNNGV. The CDR3 here is CASSPDYYHTGELFF. The DNA of the CDR3 is TGTGCCAGCAGTCCTGACTATTACCACACCGGGGAGCTGTTTTTT.

V gene TRBV28 combines with J gene TRBJ1-2, with D tentatively TRBD1 (5 bases). The CDR3 loop spans 20 amino acids. V was shortened by 6 bases and J by 4 bases, with 33 bases between the two germline ends. Germline V CDR1 and CDR2: MDHEN, SYDVKM. CDR3 sequence reads: CASSAVGQGGSPSQGYGYTF. The CDR3 DNA is TGTGCCAGCAGCGCCGTAGGGCAGGGAGGTTCCCCGTCCCAAGGCTATGGCTACACCTTC.

The V call is TRBV30, the J call TRBJ1-1; D is possibly TRBD1 (5 bases). Trimming removed 1 base at V and 4 bases at J, with 16 bases between. Germline-derived CDR1 and CDR2 are GTSNPN and SVGIG (reference sequence). The CDR3 covers 15 residues. The CDR3 region has the DNA TGTGCCTGGAGTGCGGGGCTTCGGGAGGGCACTGAAGCTTTCTTT. Translation gives CAWSAGLREGTEAFF.

The J gene is TRBJ2-2, the V gene TRBV4-1; 8 bases map to TRBD2. The CDR3 has 18 residues. Germline V CDR1 and CDR2: MGHRA, YSYEKL. Unmatched junction bases numbered 11, after V lost 1 base and J lost 4 bases. CDR3 residues: CASSQVLAGLPPTGELFF. In nucleotides, the CDR3 is TGCGCCAGCAGCCAAGTTTTAGCGGGACTCCCTCCCACCGGGGAGCTGTTTTTT.

The chain uses TRBV7-9 and TRBJ1-4; D remains unclear. Germline values: CDR1 SEHNR, CDR2 FQNEAQ (reference sequence). The CDR3 sequence is 13 residues long. Trimming shortened V by 5 bases and J by 6 bases, and 10 bases separated the two germline ends. The CDR3 loop is CASSRVADEKLFF. The CDR3 DNA reads as TGTGCCAGCAGCCGGGTAGCGGATGAAAAACTGTTTTTT. The variable domain in full, with the rest retrieved from reference TRBV7-9 and TRBJ1-4, is DTGVSQNPRHKITKRGQNVTFRCDPISEHNRLYWYRQTLGQGPEFLTYFQNEAQLEKSRLLSDRFSAERPKGSFSTLEIQRTEQGDSAMYLCASSRVADEKLFFGSGTQLSVL.

This clone has a handful of counts. The rearrangement uses TRBV4-1 and TRBJ2-2, with unresolved D. CDR1 MGHRA and CDR2 YSYEKL come from the germline V gene. The CDR3 loop spans 14 amino acids. Deletions cut 3 bases from V and 2 bases from J, with 7 bases between. The CDR3 DNA sequence: TGCGCCAGCAGCCAGTACCTAAACACCGGGGAGCTGTTTTTT. Its protein product is CASSQYLNTGELFF.

V usage is TRBV2 and J usage is TRBJ1-6, with TRBD1 matching over 8 bases. The CDR3 length is 16 residues. After removal of 5 bases from V and 2 bases from J, the junction contained 5 bases not matched to a gene. Germline CDR1 reads SNHLY; CDR2 reads FYNNEI. The CDR3 DNA follows: TGTGCCAGCAGTCACGACAGGGGAGCCTATAATTCACCCCTCCACTTT. Protein sequence: CASSHDRGAYNSPLHF. Variable domain in full (rest from reference TRBV2 and TRBJ1-6): EPEVTQTPSHQVTQMGQEVILRCVPISNHLYFYWYRQILGQKVEFLVSFYNNEISEKSEIFDDQFSVERPDGSNFTLKIRSTKLEDSAMYFCASSHDRGAYNSPLHFGNGTRLTVT.

The genes are TRBV10-3 and TRBJ2-7; the D is unclear. The V and J ends lost 3 bases and 4 bases respectively, with 7 bases between them. The CDR3 has 12 amino acids. The germline gives CDR1 ENHRY, CDR2 SYGVKD. The CDR3 region is CAISDTEYEQYF. CDR3 coding DNA: TGTGCCATCAGTGACACAGAGTACGAGCAGTACTTC.

This clone turned up a few times. The rearrangement links TRBV5-6 to TRBJ1-2; D ambiguous. The CDR3 is made up of 15 amino acids. V gave up 3 bases and J gave up 8 bases, with 20 bases separating them. Looked up from germline, CDR1 is SGHDT and CDR2 is YYEEEE. The CDR3 protein is CASSSWRSGGQGYTF. Written as DNA, the CDR3 is TGTGCCAGCAGCTCGTGGAGGTCGGGTGGGCAGGGCTACACCTTC.

This chain connects TRBV6-1 to TRBJ2-7; TRBD1 might be the D (5 bases). Trimming took 4 bases from V and 3 from J, leaving 13 bases between them. Germline CDR1 reads MNHNS; CDR2 reads SASEGT. The CDR3 is 14 amino acids. The CDR3 DNA follows: TGTGCCAGCAGTGGATTTTTGGACAACTACGAGCAGTACTTC. Protein: CASSGFLDNYEQYF.

This clone has a single count. The chain uses TRBV27 and TRBJ1-4; maybe TRBD1 (5 bases). Germline assignment: CDR1 MNHEY and CDR2 SMNVEV (reference sequence). V lost 5 bases and J 8 bases, leaving 18 bases between the germline ends. The CDR3 contains 15 residues. CDR3 sequence reads: CASSLGGPSREKLFF. The CDR3 region has the DNA TGTGCCAGCAGTCTGGGGGGACCGTCTCGAGAAAAACTGTTTTTT.

The rearrangement uses TRBV7-9 and TRBJ1-5, with TRBD1 identical over 8 bases. The V and J ends lost 1 base and 11 bases, in that order; junction bases with no gene match: 4. Germline V gene data show CDR1 as SEHNR and CDR2 as FQNEAQ (reference sequence). The CDR3 contains 13 residues. The CDR3: CASSLEQGAAQHF. The DNA for the CDR3 is TGTGCCAGCAGCTTAGAGCAGGGGGCGGCCCAGCATTTT.

The CDR3 region has the DNA TGTGCCAGCAGCTTAGGCCGGACAGGGAACCAAGAGACCCAGTACTTC. Translated, it gives CASSLGRTGNQETQYF. The chain uses TRBV11-3 and TRBJ2-5, with TRBD1 matching 8 bases. V was pared by 1 base and J by 0 bases, with 4 bases of the junction left unmatched. The CDR3 covers 16 residues. Germline CDR1 is SGHNT and CDR2 is YENEEA.

The V gene is TRBV9, the J gene TRBJ2-1; a possible D gene is TRBD2 (7 bases). V was trimmed by 1 base and J by 4 bases, leaving 24 bases between them. Germline CDR1 SGDLS, CDR2 YYNGEE. This CDR3 region has 19 residues. CDR3 sequence (DNA): TGTGCCAGCAGCGTAATAAGGGGGGGGGCCCAGGGGCCATACAATGAGCAGTTCTTC. It is translated as CASSVIRGGAQGPYNEQFF.

The chain employs TRBV18 and TRBJ2-7, with D possibly TRBD2 on 5 matching bases. V was trimmed by 4 bases and J by 5 bases, leaving 15 bases between them. The CDR3 sequence is 14 residues long. Germline assignment: CDR1 KGHSH and CDR2 LQKENI. CDR3 sequence reads: CASSRGSSSDEQYF. CDR3 nucleotides: TGTGCCAGCTCACGAGGGAGCTCATCCGACGAGCAGTACTTC.

The CDR3 reads CASSGTTDTQYF. DNA of the CDR3: TGTGCCTCGTCAGGTACCACAGATACGCAGTATTTT. The chain carries TRBV10-3 and TRBJ2-3; D is unresolved. V was pared by 11 bases and J by 2 bases, with 11 bases between. The V gene's germline CDR1 is ENHRY and CDR2 SYGVKD. The CDR3 is 12 amino acids.

The chain uses TRBV19 and TRBJ2-3; D possibly corresponds to TRBD2 (5 bases). Germline CDR1 reads LNHDA; CDR2 reads SQIVND (reference sequence). The CDR3 has 14 amino acids. The V end was cut by 4 bases, the J end by 2 bases, with 10 bases between. CDR3 nucleotides: TGTGCCAGTAGTAGTGGACTTTTCACAGATACGCAGTATTTT. It specifies CASSSGLFTDTQYF.

As regards this clone: Germline and junction disagree at one end, which may indicate a read error. The chain is built from TRBV27 and TRBJ2-7, with 8 bases identical to TRBD2. The CDR3 covers 13 residues. CDR1 is MNHEY and CDR2 is SMNVEV in the germline V gene (reference sequence). The CDR3 DNA is TGTGCCAGCAGACTAGCGGCGGCCTACGGGCAGTACTTC. Protein: CASRLAAAYGQYF.

V is TRBV5-4 and J is TRBJ1-3, with a possible D match to TRBD1 (6 bases). The CDR3 covers 17 residues. V shed 1 base and J shed 0 bases, with 14 bases lying between them. Germline CDR1 reads SGHNT; CDR2 reads YYREEE (reference sequence). The DNA for the CDR3 is TGTGCCAGCAGCTTGTGGCAGGGGTCCCACTCTGGAAACACCATATATTTT. It is translated as CASSLWQGSHSGNTIYF.

V is TRBV28 and J is TRBJ2-1; possibly TRBD1 for D (5 bases). The CDR3 runs to 14 residues. The V end lost 3 bases, the J end lost 6 bases, and 12 bases lay between the germline ends. Germline CDR1 MDHEN, CDR2 SYDVKM. The chain's CDR3 is CASSFAGKGNEQFF. For the CDR3, the DNA is TGTGCCAGCAGTTTCGCAGGGAAAGGCAATGAGCAGTTCTTC. Filled out from reference TRBV28 and TRBJ2-1, the complete variable domain reads DVKVTQSSRYLVKRTGEKVFLECVQDMDHENMFWYRQDPGLGLRLIYFSYDVKMKEKGDIPEGYSVSREKKERFSLILESASTNQTSMYLCASSFAGKGNEQFFGPGTRLTVL.

This chain links TRBV7-5 with TRBJ2-6; the table names TRBD1, a call not compared with the DNA. TRBV7-5 represents a pseudogene. The CDR3 has 19 residues. The chain's CDR3 is CARSLGAGGHPSGANVLTF. The CDR3 region has the DNA TGTGCCAGAAGCTTAGGGGCAGGGGGCCACCCCTCTGGGGCCAACGTCCTGACTTTC.

This clone has a handful of counts. V and J are TRBV23-1 and TRBJ1-2; the match to TRBD1 covers 8 bases. TRBV23-1 is identified as an open reading frame with a role that is uncertain. The CDR3 runs to 15 residues. J was trimmed by 10 bases and V by 0 bases; bases with no gene match: 10. The DNA of the CDR3 is TGCGCCAGCAGTCAATCCCAAAAGGGGGACAGGTTCTACACCTTC. It codes for CASSQSQKGDRFYTF.

The chain employs TRBV5-4 and TRBJ2-7, with D possibly TRBD1 on 6 matching bases. Germline CDR1 is SGHNT and CDR2 is YYREEE (reference sequence). The CDR3 length is 15 residues. Trimming shortened V by 2 bases and J by 0 bases, and 12 bases separated the two germline ends. CDR3 sequence reads: CASSFSPGVSYEQYF. The CDR3, as DNA: TGTGCCAGCAGCTTTTCCCCAGGGGTCTCCTACGAGCAGTACTTC. The full variable domain, in which reference TRBV5-4 and TRBJ2-7 provide the parts outside the CDR3, is ETGVTQSPTHLIKTRGQQVTLRCSSQSGHNTVSWYQQALGQGPQFIFQYYREEENGRGNFPPRFSGLQFPNYSSELNVNALELDDSALYLCASSFSPGVSYEQYFGPGTRLTVT.

This chain joins TRBV7-8 and TRBJ2-7, with 10 bases identical to TRBD1. V trimming: 1 base; J trimming: 3 bases; junction bases outside the gene matches: 9. Germline loops: CDR1 SGHVS, CDR2 FQNEAQ. This CDR3 has 17 residues. The CDR3 DNA reads TGTGCCAGCAGCTTAGTGGGGTGGGGGACAGGGGACTACGAGCAGTACTTC. Encoded protein: CASSLVGWGTGDYEQYF.

This clone was counted a few times. The genes are TRBV7-2 and TRBJ2-7, with TRBD2 as a possible D gene (6 bases). Looked up from germline, CDR1 is SGHTA and CDR2 is FQGNSA. The CDR3 spans 15 residues. The germline V and J ends were trimmed by 1 base and 0 bases, with 10 bases remaining between them. This CDR3 is CASSLVWDSSYEQYF. The CDR3 nucleotides are TGTGCCAGCAGCTTAGTCTGGGACTCCTCCTACGAGCAGTACTTC.

The chain is built from TRBV5-1 and TRBJ1-4, with D perhaps TRBD1 (5 bases). Germline-derived CDR1 and CDR2 are SGHRS and YFSETQ. V was cut by 6 bases and J by 7 bases, with 19 bases left in between. The CDR3 has 15 amino acids. Written as DNA, the CDR3 is TGCGCCAGCAACCCAGCGGGGGGGGGATTTGAAAAACTGTTTTTT. Protein product: CASNPAGGGFEKLFF. Combining the CDR3 with reference TRBV5-1 and TRBJ1-4 gives the whole variable domain KAGVTQTPRYLIKTRGQQVTLSCSPISGHRSVSWYQQTPGQGLQFLFEYFSETQRNKGNFPGRFSGRQFSNSRSEMNVSTLELGDSALYLCASNPAGGGFEKLFFGSGTQLSVL.

The chain joins TRBV4-3 to TRBJ2-1, with 7 bases fitting TRBD2. Germline-derived CDR1 and CDR2 are LGHNA and YSLEER. The V gene end was trimmed by 1 base and the J gene end by 3 bases; junction bases not matched to a gene: 3. The CDR3 covers 15 residues. The CDR3 DNA is TGCGCCAGCAGCCAAGCGGGGGGAGTCTACAATGAGCAGTTCTTC. Translating gives CASSQAGGVYNEQFF.

In regard to this clone: Its ends do not fully match the called genes, so a read error is possible. The CDR3 bases are TGTGCCAGCAGCCTAGATGGAGCGGGAGTAACAGATACGCAGTATTTT. The encoded protein is CASSLDGAGVTDTQYF. V usage is TRBV11-2 and J usage is TRBJ2-3; 8 bases agree with TRBD2. The CDR3 sequence is 16 residues long. Germline V gene lookup returns CDR1 SGHAT and CDR2 FQNNGV.

V and J are TRBV28 and TRBJ1-4; 8 bases are a match to TRBD1. This CDR3 is 16 amino acids long. Germline trimming cut 5 bases from V and 7 bases from J; bases unmatched to any gene: 12. Germline V lookup: CDR1 MDHEN, CDR2 SYDVKM. Written as DNA, the CDR3 is TGTGCCAGCAGTGCGCCGATCTCCGGGACAGGTGAAAAACTGTTTTTT. Protein product: CASSAPISGTGEKLFF. Full variable domain (rest looked up from reference TRBV28 and TRBJ1-4): DVKVTQSSRYLVKRTGEKVFLECVQDMDHENMFWYRQDPGLGLRLIYFSYDVKMKEKGDIPEGYSVSREKKERFSLILESASTNQTSMYLCASSAPISGTGEKLFFGSGTQLSVL.